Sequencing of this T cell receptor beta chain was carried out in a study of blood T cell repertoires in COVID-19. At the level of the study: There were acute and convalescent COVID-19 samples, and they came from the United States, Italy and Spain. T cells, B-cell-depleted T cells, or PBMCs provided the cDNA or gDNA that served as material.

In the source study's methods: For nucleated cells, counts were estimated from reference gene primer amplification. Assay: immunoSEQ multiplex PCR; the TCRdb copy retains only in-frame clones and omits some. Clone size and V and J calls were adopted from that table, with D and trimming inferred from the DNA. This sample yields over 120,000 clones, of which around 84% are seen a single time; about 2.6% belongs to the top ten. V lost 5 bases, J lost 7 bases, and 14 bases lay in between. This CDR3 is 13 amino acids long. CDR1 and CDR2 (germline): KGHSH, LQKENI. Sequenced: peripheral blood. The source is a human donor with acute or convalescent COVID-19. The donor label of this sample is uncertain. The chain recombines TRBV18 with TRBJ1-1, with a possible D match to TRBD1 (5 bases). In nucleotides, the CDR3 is TGTGCCAGCTCATTCCGGACGGACAATGAAGCTTTCTTT. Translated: CASSFRTDNEAFF.